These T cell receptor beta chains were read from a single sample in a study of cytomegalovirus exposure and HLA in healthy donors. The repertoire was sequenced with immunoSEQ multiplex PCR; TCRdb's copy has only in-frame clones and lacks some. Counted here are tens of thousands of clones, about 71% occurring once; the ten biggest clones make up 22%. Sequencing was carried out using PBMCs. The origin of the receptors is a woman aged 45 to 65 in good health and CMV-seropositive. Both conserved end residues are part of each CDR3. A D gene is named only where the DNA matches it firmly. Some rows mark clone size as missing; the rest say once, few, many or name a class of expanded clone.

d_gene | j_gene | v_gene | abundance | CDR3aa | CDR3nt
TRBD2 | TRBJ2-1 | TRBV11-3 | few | CASSSLAGAYNEQFF | TGTGCCAGCAGCTCGTTAGCGGGAGCCTACAATGAGCAGTTCTTC
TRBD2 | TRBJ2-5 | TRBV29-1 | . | CSAEVAGVEETQYF | TGCAGCGCCGAGGTGGCGGGAGTAGAAGAGACCCAGTACTTC
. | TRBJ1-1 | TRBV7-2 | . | CASSLEGIPTEAFF | TGTGCCAGCAGCTTAGAGGGGATTCCGACTGAAGCTTTCTTT
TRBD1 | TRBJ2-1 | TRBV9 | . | CASRGGDRGYTGEQFF | TGTGCCAGCAGGGGGGGGGACAGGGGATACACTGGTGAGCAGTTCTTC
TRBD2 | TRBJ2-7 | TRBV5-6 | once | CASSLLGGFNEQYF | TGTGCCAGCAGCTTGTTGGGGGGGTTCAACGAGCAGTACTTC
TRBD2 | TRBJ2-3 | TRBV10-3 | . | CAISGETGLADTDTQYF | TGTGCCATCAGTGGTGAGACCGGGCTAGCGGACACAGATACGCAGTATTTT
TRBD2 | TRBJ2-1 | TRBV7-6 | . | CASSLGRGAYNEQFF | TGTGCCAGCAGCTTAGGTCGGGGGGCCTACAATGAGCAGTTCTTC
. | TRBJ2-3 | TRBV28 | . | CASRRRGGASTDTQYF | TGTGCCAGCAGGAGGCGAGGCGGGGCTAGCACAGATACGCAGTATTTT
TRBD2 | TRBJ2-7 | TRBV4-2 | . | CASSHERGRLNF | TGTGCCAGCAGCCATGAGCGGGGACGGTTAAACTTC
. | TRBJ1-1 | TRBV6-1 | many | CASSFLRTEAFF | TGTGCCAGCAGTTTTCTGCGGACTGAAGCTTTCTTT
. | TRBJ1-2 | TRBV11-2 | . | CASSRPGTYGYTF | TGTGCCAGCAGCCGCCCGGGGACTTATGGCTACACCTTC
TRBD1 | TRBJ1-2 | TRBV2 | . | CASSHRGQSPYGYTF | TGTGCCAGCAGCCACAGGGGACAGTCACCCTATGGCTACACCTTC
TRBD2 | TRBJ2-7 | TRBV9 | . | CASSPSGGGGYEQYF | TGTGCCAGCAGCCCCTCTGGTGGCGGGGGTTACGAGCAGTACTTC
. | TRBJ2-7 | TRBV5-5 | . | CAMSGSYEQYF | TGTGCCATGTCGGGGAGCTACGAGCAGTACTTC
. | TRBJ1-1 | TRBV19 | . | CASSGRGTEAFF | TGTGCCAGTAGTGGAAGGGGGACTGAAGCTTTCTTT
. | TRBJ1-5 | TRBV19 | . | CASRPRTGNPPQHF | TGTGCCAGTAGGCCCCGGACGGGAAATCCGCCCCAGCATTTT
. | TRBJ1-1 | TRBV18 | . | CASSPVRGPPVF | TGTGCCAGCTCACCGGTAAGGGGCCCCCCCGTCTTT
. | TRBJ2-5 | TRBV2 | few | CASTQGVAGTETQYF | TGTGCCAGCACCCAGGGGGTAGCGGGAACGGAGACCCAGTACTTC
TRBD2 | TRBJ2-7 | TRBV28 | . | CASSLAGGIHEQYF | TGTGCCAGCAGTTTAGCGGGAGGAATCCACGAGCAGTACTTC
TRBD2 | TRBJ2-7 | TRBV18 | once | CASSPQVAGGYEQYF | TGTGCCAGCTCACCACAGGTAGCGGGGGGTTACGAGCAGTACTTC
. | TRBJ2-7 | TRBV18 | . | CASSPVNQYEQYF | TGTGCCAGCTCACCAGTGAATCAGTACGAGCAGTACTTC
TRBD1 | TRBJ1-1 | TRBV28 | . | CASSLGQGAEAFF | TGTGCCAGCAGCTTAGGACAGGGGGCTGAAGCTTTCTTT
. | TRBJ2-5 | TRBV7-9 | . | CASSPRDSWYETQYF | TGTGCCAGCAGCCCGCGGGACTCCTGGTACGAGACCCAGTACTTC
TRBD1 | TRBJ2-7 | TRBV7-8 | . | CASSTRDSLTYEQYF | TGTGCCAGCAGCACGAGGGACAGCCTAACCTACGAGCAGTACTTC
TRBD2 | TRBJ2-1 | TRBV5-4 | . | CASSFSRTSGTGNEQFF | TGTGCCAGCAGCTTTTCTAGGACTAGCGGGACGGGCAATGAGCAGTTCTTC
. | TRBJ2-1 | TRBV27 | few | CASRYVARGFSYNEQFF | TGTGCCAGCCGTTACGTCGCAAGGGGTTTCTCCTACAATGAGCAGTTCTTC
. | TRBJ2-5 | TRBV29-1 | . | CSGRLRETQYF | TGCAGCGGCCGGTTGAGGGAGACCCAGTACTTC
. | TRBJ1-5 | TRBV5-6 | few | CASSKGTLQPQHF | TGTGCCAGCAGCAAAGGGACTCTCCAGCCCCAGCATTTT
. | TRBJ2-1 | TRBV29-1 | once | CSTRGGTLYNEQFF | TGCAGCACCCGGGGCGGGACCCTATACAATGAGCAGTTCTTC
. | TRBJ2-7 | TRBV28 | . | CASNRNLYEQYF | TGTGCCAGCAATAGAAACCTCTACGAGCAGTACTTC
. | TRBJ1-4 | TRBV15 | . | CATSRESKTGGNEKLFF | TGTGCCACCAGCAGAGAATCCAAAACGGGGGGAAATGAAAAACTGTTTTTT
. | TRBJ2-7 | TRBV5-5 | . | CASSLAGGQTKYEQYF | TGTGCCAGCAGCTTGGCCGGGGGGCAGACCAAATACGAGCAGTACTTC
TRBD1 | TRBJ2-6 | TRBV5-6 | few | CASSSPGTGPSGANVLTF | TGTGCCAGCAGCTCCCCCGGGACAGGACCCTCTGGGGCCAACGTCCTGACTTTC
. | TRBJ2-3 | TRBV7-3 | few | CASSPSGTYTDTQYF | TGTGCCAGCAGCCCCAGCGGCACCTACACAGATACGCAGTATTTT
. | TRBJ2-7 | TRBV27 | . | CASSSHLTSKELSYEQYF | TGTGCCAGCAGTTCACACCTCACCTCAAAGGAGCTCTCCTACGAGCAGTACTTC
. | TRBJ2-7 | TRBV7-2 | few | CASSLGSSNYEQYF | TGTGCCAGCAGCTTAGGTTCTTCTAACTACGAGCAGTACTTC
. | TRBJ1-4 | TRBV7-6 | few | CASSSGGLEKLFF | TGTGCCAGCAGCTCCGGGGGATTGGAAAAACTGTTTTTT
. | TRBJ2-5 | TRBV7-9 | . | CASSLSGGQETQYF | TGTGCCAGCAGCTTATCAGGAGGGCAAGAGACCCAGTACTTC
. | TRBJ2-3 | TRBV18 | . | CASSPEGRAGDTQYF | TGTGCCAGCTCACCGGAGGGGCGGGCAGGAGATACGCAGTATTTT
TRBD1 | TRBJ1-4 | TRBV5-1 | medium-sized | CASSRTGGLPELFF | TGCGCCAGCAGCAGGACAGGGGGCCTCCCGGAACTGTTTTTT
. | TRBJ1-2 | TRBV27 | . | CASSPGYGYTF | TGTGCCAGCAGTCCGGGCTATGGCTACACCTTC
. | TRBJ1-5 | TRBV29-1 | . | CSVATGYQPQHF | TGCAGCGTAGCTACAGGGTACCAGCCCCAGCATTTT
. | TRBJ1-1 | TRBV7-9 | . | CASSPGGGPEAFF | TGTGCCAGCAGCCCCGGGGGGGGTCCTGAAGCTTTCTTT
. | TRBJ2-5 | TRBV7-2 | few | CASTPWGRQETQYF | TGTGCCAGCACCCCGTGGGGCCGCCAAGAGACCCAGTACTTC
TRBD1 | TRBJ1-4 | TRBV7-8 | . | CASSSNRGRNEKLFF | TGTGCCAGCAGCTCTAACAGGGGAAGAAATGAAAAACTGTTTTTT
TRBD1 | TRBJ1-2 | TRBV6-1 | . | CASSGEDRGRGGGYTF | TGTGCCAGCAGTGGGGAGGACAGGGGGCGCGGGGGTGGCTACACCTTC
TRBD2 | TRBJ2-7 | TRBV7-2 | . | CASRPPSGRPYEQYF | TGTGCCAGCAGACCACCTAGCGGGAGGCCCTACGAGCAGTACTTC
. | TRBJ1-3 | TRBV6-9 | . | CASSPDTSPGNTIYF | TGTGCCAGCAGCCCCGACACCTCGCCTGGAAACACCATATATTTT